The 32 T cell receptor beta chains presented below share a single source sample, sequenced in a study of blood T cell repertoires in COVID-19. Assay used: immunoSEQ multiplex PCR; TCRdb lists only in-frame clones, some missing. This table holds roughly 110,000 clones, 86% found once. The source material was peripheral blood. These TCRs come from a middle-aged man with acute or convalescent COVID-19.

The V call is TRBV29-1, the J call TRBJ1-1; 7 bases line up with TRBD1. Germline trimming cut 3 bases from V and 12 bases from J; bases unmatched to any gene: 10. This CDR3 is 12 amino acids long. Germline loops: CDR1 SQVTM, CDR2 ANQGSEA. The CDR3 reads CSVDVEGAQTFF. The CDR3 DNA reads as TGCAGCGTTGACGTTGAGGGGGCCCAAACTTTCTTT.

The rearrangement joins TRBV7-9 to TRBJ1-3; possibly TRBD1 for D (5 bases). This CDR3 spans 13 amino acids. Germline CDR1 SEHNR, CDR2 FQNEAQ (reference sequence). Trimming removed 5 bases from V and 8 bases from J, with 13 bases in between. The chain's CDR3 is CASSLDGGDTIYF. The CDR3 DNA reads as TGTGCCAGCAGCCTAGACGGAGGGGACACCATATATTTT. Complete variable domain (other parts from reference TRBV7-9 and TRBJ1-3): DTGVSQNPRHKITKRGQNVTFRCDPISEHNRLYWYRQTLGQGPEFLTYFQNEAQLEKSRLLSDRFSAERPKGSFSTLEIQRTEQGDSAMYLCASSLDGGDTIYFGEGSWLTVV.

This chain links TRBV25-1 with TRBJ1-1; D is unclear. Trimming cost V 6 bases and J 5 bases, with 10 bases left between them. Germline V CDR1 and CDR2: MGHDK, SYGVNS. The CDR3 runs to 12 residues. CDR3 sequence (DNA): TGTGCCAGCAGCCCTATCGGGACTGAAGCTTTCTTT. Its translation: CASSPIGTEAFF.

The chain links TRBV6-1 to TRBJ1-2; 7 bases fit TRBD1. V lost 1 base, J lost 5 bases, and 4 bases stayed unmatched. Germline V lookup: CDR1 MNHNS, CDR2 SASEGT. The CDR3 is 14 residues long. In DNA, the CDR3 is TGTGCCAGCAGTGAAGGACAGGGAAAATATGGCTACACCTTC. Protein product: CASSEGQGKYGYTF.

The chain joins TRBV6-6 to TRBJ1-2, with no clear D. V lost 0 bases and J 4 bases, leaving 6 bases between the germline ends. Germline V lookup: CDR1 MNHNY, CDR2 SVGAGI (reference sequence). There are 13 residues in the CDR3. CDR3 in amino acids: CASSYSASYGYTF. The CDR3 nucleotides read TGTGCCAGCAGTTACTCCGCCAGCTATGGCTACACCTTC.

This sequence joins TRBV11-2 and TRBJ2-1, with 9 bases lining up with TRBD2. The J segment lost 4 bases and the V segment lost 3 bases, leaving 7 bases of the junction unmatched. The CDR3 contains 16 residues. The V gene's germline CDR1 is SGHAT and CDR2 FQNNGV. The CDR3 reads CASSLRLADQYNEQFF. For the CDR3, the DNA is TGTGCCAGCAGCTTGAGACTAGCGGACCAATACAATGAGCAGTTCTTC. Complete variable domain (other parts from reference TRBV11-2 and TRBJ2-1): EAGVAQSPRYKIIEKRQSVAFWCNPISGHATLYWYQQILGQGPKLLIQFQNNGVVDDSQLPKDRFSAERLKGVDSTLKIQPAKLEDSAVYLCASSLRLADQYNEQFFGPGTRLTVL.

The V and J genes are TRBV2 and TRBJ2-7; TRBD1 matches at 8 bases. The germline CDR1 and CDR2 sequences are SNHLY and FYNNEI. The CDR3 has 13 amino acids. Losses at the gene ends were 6 bases for V and 5 bases for J; bases not matched to a gene: 6. This CDR3 reads CASRHQTGDEQYF. The DNA of the CDR3 is TGTGCCAGCAGGCATCAGACAGGGGACGAGCAGTACTTC. The full variable domain, rest sourced from reference TRBV2 and TRBJ2-7, is EPEVTQTPSHQVTQMGQEVILRCVPISNHLYFYWYRQILGQKVEFLVSFYNNEISEKSEIFDDQFSVERPDGSNFTLKIRSTKLEDSAMYFCASRHQTGDEQYFGPGTRLTVT.

The chain links TRBV24-1 to TRBJ2-6; TRBD1 agrees at 9 bases. This CDR3 spans 19 amino acids. Trimming removed 2 bases from V and 0 bases from J; junction bases left unmatched: 7. Germline V lookup: CDR1 KGHDR, CDR2 SFDVKD. Here the CDR3 DNA reads TGTGCCACCAGTGATTCTCCGGGACAGGGACTCTCTGGGGCCAACGTCCTGACTTTC. Translating gives CATSDSPGQGLSGANVLTF.

The chain uses TRBV5-6 and TRBJ1-1; D might be TRBD1 (5 bases). Germline values: CDR1 SGHDT, CDR2 YYEEEE. The CDR3 is 13 amino acids. V lost 7 bases to trimming and J lost 0 bases, with 10 bases between them. In DNA form, the CDR3 reads TGTGCCAGCTACTTAGGGGTGAACACTGAAGCTTTCTTT. Its translation: CASYLGVNTEAFF.

The V and J genes are TRBV6-5 and TRBJ1-2; D possibly corresponds to TRBD1 (5 bases). CDR1 is MNHEY and CDR2 is SVGAGI in the germline V gene. The CDR3 runs 15 residues. Trimming shortened V by 6 bases and J by 7 bases, and 21 bases separated the two germline ends. The CDR3 reads CASRTSGDGGGGYTF. The DNA of the CDR3 is TGTGCCAGCAGGACATCCGGGGATGGGGGAGGTGGCTACACCTTC.

The V and J genes are TRBV3-1 (or the pseudogene TRBV3-2) and TRBJ1-1, with D possibly TRBD1 on 5 matching bases. Germline CDR1 reads LGHDT; CDR2 reads YNNKEL (reference sequence). V lost 0 bases, J lost 11 bases, and 13 bases lay in between. This CDR3 region has 13 residues. This chain's CDR3 is CASSQDAGVGAFF. CDR3 nucleotides: TGTGCCAGCAGCCAAGATGCGGGGGTTGGTGCTTTCTTT.

The V gene is TRBV4-1, the J gene TRBJ1-3; 7 positions match TRBD1. Germline V lookup: CDR1 MGHRA, CDR2 YSYEKL. This CDR3 region has 15 residues. The V segment lost 2 bases and the J segment 4 bases; nucleotides outside the gene matches: 5. CDR3 DNA sequence: TGCGCCAGCAGCCAAATTACAGGGGCAGGAAACACCATATATTTT. It encodes CASSQITGAGNTIYF.

The chain recombines TRBV7-9 with TRBJ2-5, with no clear D. The CDR3 loop spans 15 amino acids. Germline loops: CDR1 SEHNR, CDR2 FQNEAQ (reference sequence). Trimming removed 2 bases from V and 0 bases from J, with 10 bases in between. The CDR3, as DNA: TGTGCCAGCAGCTTACCCCTAATGTACCAAGAGACCCAGTACTTC. Translating it yields CASSLPLMYQETQYF.

The chain combines TRBV4-1 with TRBJ2-7; D is unclear. This CDR3 spans 15 amino acids. Trimming removed 1 base at V and 2 bases at J, with 12 bases between. CDR1 is MGHRA and CDR2 is YSYEKL in the germline V gene. The CDR3 sequence is CASSQAPAAPYEQYF. CDR3 nucleotides: TGCGCCAGCAGCCAAGCCCCAGCAGCGCCCTACGAGCAGTACTTC.

This chain connects TRBV20-1 to TRBJ2-7; 10 nucleotides line up with TRBD2. This CDR3 has 15 amino acids. Germline CDR1 reads DFQATT; CDR2 reads SNEGSKA (reference sequence). V was clipped by 3 bases and J by 2 bases; unmatched bases: 7. The CDR3 coding sequence is TGCAGTGCTAGTGGTCTAGCGGGGGTCACCTACGAGCAGTACTTC. Protein sequence: CSASGLAGVTYEQYF.

V gene TRBV11-2 combines with J gene TRBJ1-3; weak D call: TRBD1 (5 bases). V lost 5 bases and J lost 8, with 16 bases in between. The CDR3 extends over 14 amino acids. Germline-derived CDR1 and CDR2 are SGHAT and FQNNGV. CDR3 in amino acids: CASSPDGARHTIYF. In nucleotides, the CDR3 is TGTGCCAGCAGCCCGGATGGGGCTCGACACACCATATATTTT.

In this sample, this clone turned up a few times. The chain combines TRBV24-1 with TRBJ2-1; 12 bases map to TRBD2. CDR1 is KGHDR, CDR2 SFDVKD, per germline. This CDR3 is built from 16 residues. With V trimmed by 3 bases and J by 5 bases, 4 bases remained unmatched. In DNA form, the CDR3 reads TGTGCCACCAGTGATGGAGGACTAGCGGGAAACAATGAGCAGTTCTTC. Its protein product is CATSDGGLAGNNEQFF.

The chain recombines TRBV27 with TRBJ1-2; D not certain. The V end was cut by 7 bases, the J end by 0 bases, with 9 bases between. Germline CDR1 is MNHEY and CDR2 is SMNVEV (reference sequence). This CDR3 contains 13 residues. CDR3 sequence reads: CASKEDSNYGYTF. The CDR3 nucleotides are TGTGCCAGCAAAGAAGACTCTAACTATGGCTACACCTTC.

V and J are TRBV7-2 and TRBJ1-2; D is possibly TRBD1 (5 bases). V gave up 3 bases and J gave up 3 bases, with 17 bases separating them. Germline loops: CDR1 SGHTA, CDR2 FQGNSA. This CDR3 is built from 16 residues. Here the CDR3 reads CASSFPRTLNDYGYTF. The CDR3 region has the DNA TGTGCCAGCAGCTTCCCCCGGACACTAAACGACTATGGCTACACCTTC.

This sequence joins TRBV7-8 and TRBJ2-7; 10 positions match TRBD2. J was trimmed by 3 bases and V by 5 bases; bases with no gene match: 7. CDR3 length: 15 amino acids. Germline CDR1 SGHVS, CDR2 FQNEAQ. The CDR3 sequence is CASSPWTSGGYEQYF. The CDR3, as DNA: TGTGCCAGCAGCCCTTGGACTAGCGGAGGCTACGAGCAGTACTTC.

This clone was recorded at least ten times. This chain connects TRBV6-5 to TRBJ1-2; TRBD1 might be the D (6 bases). Germline V gene lookup returns CDR1 MNHEY and CDR2 SVGAGI. CDR3 length: 13 amino acids. The germline V and J ends were trimmed by 6 bases and 3 bases, with 11 bases remaining between them. The chain's CDR3 is CASRVQGDYGYTF. In DNA form, the CDR3 reads TGTGCCAGCAGAGTACAGGGAGACTATGGCTACACCTTC.

V gene TRBV5-1 combines with J gene TRBJ2-3, with 11 nucleotides matching TRBD2. This CDR3 has 15 residues. Losses at the gene ends were 2 bases for V and 1 base for J; bases not matched to a gene: 0. Per germline, CDR1 SGHRS and CDR2 YFSETQ. The CDR3 DNA sequence: TGCGCCAGCAGCTTTAGCGGGGGGGGCACAGATACGCAGTATTTT. This gives the protein CASSFSGGGTDTQYF.

In its sample, this clone was seen once. The rearrangement links TRBV19 to TRBJ1-4, with 9 positions matching TRBD1. Germline CDR1 and CDR2: LNHDA and SQIVND (reference sequence). V was pared by 2 bases and J by 2 bases, with 3 bases of the junction left unmatched. The CDR3 is 16 amino acids. The CDR3 DNA is TGTGCCAGTAGTATAACAGGGGGCGAGACTAATGAAAAACTGTTTTTT. It is translated as CASSITGGETNEKLFF.

The chain links TRBV7-9 to TRBJ1-5; TRBD1 matches at 10 bases. The V gene's germline CDR1 is SEHNR and CDR2 FQNEAQ (reference sequence). Trimming cost V 2 bases and J 7 bases; bases outside gene matches: 5. The CDR3 is 15 amino acids. CDR3 DNA sequence: TGTGCCAGCAGCTTATCGGGACAGGGGTCCCAGCCCCAGCATTTT. Protein product: CASSLSGQGSQPQHF.

V usage is TRBV27 and J usage is TRBJ1-1; weak D call: TRBD1 (6 bases). This CDR3 contains 15 residues. V lost 5 bases and J 0 bases, leaving 13 bases between the germline ends. Germline V gives CDR1 MNHEY, CDR2 SMNVEV (reference sequence). The DNA for the CDR3 is TGTGCCAGCAGTCCCCAGGGGACCCTGAACACTGAAGCTTTCTTT. Its protein product is CASSPQGTLNTEAFF.

The chain combines TRBV5-5 with TRBJ1-1; D is ambiguous. V was pared by 3 bases and J by 0 bases, with 18 bases between. CDR1 is SGHKS, CDR2 YYEKEE, per germline (reference sequence). The CDR3 covers 17 residues. CDR3 loop: CASSSGSPLRVNTEAFF. Here the CDR3 DNA reads TGTGCCAGCAGCTCGGGGTCGCCCCTACGCGTGAACACTGAAGCTTTCTTT.

This chain links TRBV3-1 (or the pseudogene TRBV3-2) with TRBJ1-2, with no clear D. Germline CDR1 LGHDT, CDR2 YNNKEL (reference sequence). Trimming took 1 base from V and 1 from J, leaving 4 bases between them. CDR3 length: 13 residues. The CDR3 DNA reads TGTGCCAGCAGCCAAGTAGTTAACTATGGCTACACCTTC. This sequence encodes CASSQVVNYGYTF.

This chain connects TRBV24-1 to TRBJ2-2; weak D call: TRBD1 (5 bases). Trimming left V 0 bases short and J 1 base short, with 8 bases between. In germline, CDR1 is KGHDR, CDR2 SFDVKD. This CDR3 has 16 residues. CDR3 in amino acids: CATSDLRGQNTGELFF. In DNA form, the CDR3 reads TGTGCCACCAGTGATTTGAGGGGCCAGAACACCGGGGAGCTGTTTTTT.

The gene calls are TRBV5-5 and TRBJ2-2; 8 bases are a match to TRBD1. V lost 3 bases and J lost 4; bases outside the gene matches: 11. The germline V gene encodes CDR1 SGHKS and CDR2 YYEKEE (reference sequence). The CDR3 runs to 17 residues. In DNA form, the CDR3 reads TGTGCCAGCAGCTGGGAAACAGGGGGATGGGGCACCGGGGAGCTGTTTTTT. Its protein is CASSWETGGWGTGELFF.

V and J are TRBV18 and TRBJ1-4; D uncertain. Germline CDR1 is KGHSH and CDR2 is LQKENI. Trimming removed 6 bases from V and 0 bases from J, with 11 bases in between. The CDR3 length is 15 residues. The CDR3 protein is CASSGYQATNEKLFF. CDR3 nucleotides: TGTGCCAGCTCCGGGTATCAAGCAACTAATGAAAAACTGTTTTTT.

The chain couples TRBV21-1 to TRBJ1-4; whether TRBD1, the table's D call, matches the DNA was not checked. TRBV21-1 is reported as a pseudogene. The CDR3 contains 16 residues. In DNA form, the CDR3 reads TGTGCCAGCAGCGCAGCGGACAGTGCAACTAATGAAAAACTGTTTTTT. It codes for CASSAADSATNEKLFF.

The gene calls are TRBV6-5 and TRBJ2-5, with 10 bases aligning to TRBD2. CDR1 is MNHEY, CDR2 SVGAGI, per germline. Trimming took 7 bases from V and 5 from J; bases not matched to a gene: 7. The CDR3 has 14 residues. The CDR3 sequence is CASNLAGDRETQYF. The CDR3 nucleotides read TGTGCCAGCAACCTAGCGGGAGATCGGGAGACCCAGTACTTC.